This TCR beta chain was profiled in a study of cytomegalovirus exposure and HLA in healthy donors (TCRdb year 2017). About the study as a whole: In an earlier analysis of 450 to 750 of the donors, about 260 Gb of sequence data and roughly 100 million unique TCR beta sequences from 180 million or so T cells were reported. About 300 gigabases of sequencing data and around 80 million unique TCR sequences made up an early release that covered under 750 HLA-typed donors. Of the roughly 390 genotyped donors, 65% to 90% fell in the genetic ancestry cluster associated with self-reported Caucasian donors. The study aimed to test whether cataloging public T cell receptors could reveal signatures of past pathogen exposure. The study used immunosequencing to profile the T cell repertoires of approximately 690 subjects and linked those repertoires to cytomegalovirus serostatus. Besides the first cohort of some 670 subjects, a separate validation cohort made up of roughly 130 different subjects was used. To predict cytomegalovirus infection status, the study combined high-throughput TCR immunosequencing, statistical association of individual TCRs with disease status, and machine learning. A later analysis re-examined previously published TCR beta repertoires from just over 650 donors and added high-resolution HLA genotyping to investigate patterns of TCR occurrence. The later analysis used no new phenotypic data to find candidate immune exposures, relying instead on TCR beta sequences and their occurrence across donors. An earlier analysis of 500 to 750 of the donors applied high-throughput TCR beta sequencing to assess whether each TCR beta V gene segment acted as functional or pseudogenic. Donor age, sex, ethnicity and CMV serostatus were compiled alongside the repertoire data. Genome-wide SNP genotypes for about 65% of the 666 donors were used in a later genetic analysis, which treated that subset as a discovery cohort. All discovery cohort repertoires had been generated using a single sequencing platform. HLA typing included class I and class II loci at four-digit resolution. Typing coverage varied by locus: roughly 629-630 donors for A, B, C, DRB1 and DQB1; approximately 520 for DQA1; about 590 for DPA1; approximately 490 for DPB1. Because of strong linkage in the cohort, a handful of DR-DQ haplotypes were treated as single units for association and clustering. Across 398 genotyped donors of the cohort, an average of roughly 250,000 unique TCR beta nucleotide sequences per donor were sequenced, and roughly a sixth of those sequences were non-productive.

In total, fewer than 750 healthy bone marrow donors made up the cohort. Cohort members were all nominally healthy when sampled, although unrecorded immune exposures were likely present. The donor tested CMV seropositive, placing the donor among the 289 seropositive members of the cohort. Each donor provided a peripheral blood sample, and peripheral blood mononuclear cells were used for TCR beta sequencing. Genomic DNA extraction from the blood cell samples was performed with the Qiagen DNeasy Blood Extraction Kit. The research as a whole found: The study gave a list of 150 to 200 TCR beta chains associated with cytomegalovirus. Correlated functional status among segregating V segments might reflect linkage disequilibrium, but an unknown experimental factor could not be ruled out. According to a later analysis, parvovirus B19, influenza, CMV and Epstein-Barr virus appeared linked to several top co-occurrence clusters. An earlier analysis of 587 of the donors showed that most TCR beta V segments appeared in productive rearrangements either about 90% or about 30% of the time, which broadly matched IMGT annotations. The classifier was reported to diagnose cytomegalovirus status with high specificity and sensitivity in both the original cohort and the validation cohort. Specific HLA alleles were associated with 15,000 to 20,000 TCR beta sequences at a false discovery rate of 0.05 in a later analysis. In a later analysis, HLA-associated TCR beta chains showed more clonal expansion and lower generation probabilities than non-associated chains that were equally common. According to a later analysis, TCR association rates differed among HLA loci, with DRB1 alleles showing the most associated TCRs and HLA-C alleles showing the fewest. A further reported finding was that TCR beta sequences accurately predicted the HLA-A and HLA-B alleles for most subjects in the first cohort. This cohort had only TCR beta chains sequenced, and the lack of alpha or paired-chain data limited which features could be detected. In vitro tests confirmed that a few of the cytomegalovirus-associated TCR beta chains recognize cytomegalovirus antigens. Assigning TCR associations to individual alleles was difficult when HLA alleles, especially DR and DQ, strongly co-occurred. A cluster of highly shared sequence variants was judged likely to represent a technical artifact of the sequencing pipeline. It was suggested by the authors that the approach could potentially be generalized to other disease states and immunological phenotypes. Roughly uniform sequencing depth across donors was assumed in presence/absence analyses, although this assumption may not hold. The only immune exposure information available for the cohort was CMV serostatus. Some IMGT-functional V segments, including TRBV6-2 and TRBV6-3, could not be distinguished by the 87-base-pair reads and were therefore excluded. Because some donors lacked HLA typing at each locus, the association tests relied only on the typed subset. An association between a missense DCLRE1C variant and V-gene and J-gene trimming of TCR beta chains was found in a later genetic analysis and replicated in an independent cohort. The earlier analysis of 587 of the donors excluded roughly 17 rarely observed V segments, including chromosome 9 orphons, because counts were too low. Across donors, most TCR sequences were observed very rarely, whereas some public TCRs were present in many individuals. In a later genetic analysis, fewer N-insertions in productive TCRs were reported among donors in an Asian-associated ancestry cluster than the 666-donor mean. Most CMV-associated TCR beta chains appeared to be HLA-restricted in a later analysis, and the HLA associations seemed to be driven largely by CMV exposure.

A distance of 11 bases separates the germline ends of V and J, which lose 4 bases and 0 bases respectively. The CDR3, from cysteine to phenylalanine, totals 15 residues. Only the CDR3 portion is preserved as DNA: 45 bases, with reading frame beginning at the first base. CDR1 is given as MDHEN and CDR2 as SYDVKM, both from the germline V gene. Concerning this clone itself: No cognate antigen has been identified for it. Within one base of it there is no much larger clone, and no base qualities were kept.

Libraries came from the immunoSEQ multiplex PCR assay. The multiplex PCR relied on a mix of 60 forward primers for TCR Vbeta segments and 13 reverse primers for TCR Jbeta segments. Amplification of the CDR3 region of rearranged TCR beta genes was performed with a multiplex PCR assay on genomic DNA. The Illumina HiSeq System was used to sequence the amplified TCR beta libraries as 87-base-pair reads. The study's processing was this. In a later analysis, around 80 million unique TCR beta chains were counted across the approximately 670 repertoires, and roughly 9.9 million of these chains were shared by at least two donors. A nearest-neighbor algorithm error-corrected the raw reads and collapsed the reads into unique sequences, merging closely related sequences to remove PCR and sequencing errors. CDR3 sequences were aligned to IMGT reference sequences to assign V, D and J gene segments. For a sequence to be retained, at least a six-nucleotide match to both a V gene segment and a J gene segment was required. Rearrangements were classified as productive when the CDR3 lacked stop codons and remained in frame with V and J, and all other rearrangements were classified as non-productive. CDR3 was defined according to IMGT convention as the region running from the second conserved V-encoded cysteine to the conserved J-encoded phenylalanine. The earlier analysis of some 550 of the donors excluded any sequence lacking an unambiguous match to a single V gene segment. In an earlier analysis of a few hundred of the donors, V segments were called functional above 56.7% productive rearrangements and were called segregating when the between-donor standard deviation exceeded 5%. A statistical classification framework was built to diagnose cytomegalovirus status from the catalog of TCR beta chain sequences. In a later analysis, TCR nucleotide sequences were compared against IMGT/GENE-DB human TR gene sequences so that V and J genes could be assigned. A later analysis assigned CDR3 sequences and most-parsimonious VDJ recombination scenarios with the TCRdist pipeline. In a later analysis, each TCR beta chain was defined by its CDR3 amino acid sequence together with its V-gene family, and reads without a unique V-gene family were excluded. As a way to deal with suspected cross-contamination and a sequencing artifact, a later analysis dropped nearly 600 nucleotide sequences that were highly shared and had low generation probability. In a later analysis, a clonal expansion index was calculated for each public chain from normalized within-repertoire ranks of inferred template counts. A later analysis computed generation probabilities with a VDJ recombination model fitted to out-of-frame rearrangements, and checked the results against IGoR. In a later analysis, TCR-TCR, TCR-HLA and TCR-CMV co-occurrence was scored with hypergeometric tests, and a repertoire-size bias correction was applied to TCR pairs. To estimate false discovery rates, a later analysis permuted the HLA or CMV assignments 20 times. A later analysis grouped co-occurring TCRs with DBSCAN, adding TCRdist sequence similarity when clustering within HLA-allele-positive subsets. Repertoires with fewer than 30,000 or more than 120,000 public chains, plus five repertoires with anomalous nucleotide sharing, were excluded from co-occurrence clustering. The source is immuneACCESS, and TCRdb retained only in-frame sequences with V and J called. Part of the clones is not carried over; for the studies checked, unresolved V genes explain less than half of this, and the remainder is unexplained. That table furnishes V, J and clone size, whereas the DNA furnished D and trimming. Present in this sample are under 200,000 clones, 80% of which were seen just once. The ten biggest clones cover around 6.9% of the sample.

The receptor chain draws on TRBV28 and TRBJ2-3, with a weak D call of TRBD1 (6 bases match). This TCR was recovered from a male donor in good health and CMV-seropositive. The specimen sequenced was PBMCs. The DNA is as follows: TGTGCCAGCAGTTGGGACACCGAGAGCACAGATACGCAGTATTTT. The resulting protein is CASSWDTESTDTQYF.